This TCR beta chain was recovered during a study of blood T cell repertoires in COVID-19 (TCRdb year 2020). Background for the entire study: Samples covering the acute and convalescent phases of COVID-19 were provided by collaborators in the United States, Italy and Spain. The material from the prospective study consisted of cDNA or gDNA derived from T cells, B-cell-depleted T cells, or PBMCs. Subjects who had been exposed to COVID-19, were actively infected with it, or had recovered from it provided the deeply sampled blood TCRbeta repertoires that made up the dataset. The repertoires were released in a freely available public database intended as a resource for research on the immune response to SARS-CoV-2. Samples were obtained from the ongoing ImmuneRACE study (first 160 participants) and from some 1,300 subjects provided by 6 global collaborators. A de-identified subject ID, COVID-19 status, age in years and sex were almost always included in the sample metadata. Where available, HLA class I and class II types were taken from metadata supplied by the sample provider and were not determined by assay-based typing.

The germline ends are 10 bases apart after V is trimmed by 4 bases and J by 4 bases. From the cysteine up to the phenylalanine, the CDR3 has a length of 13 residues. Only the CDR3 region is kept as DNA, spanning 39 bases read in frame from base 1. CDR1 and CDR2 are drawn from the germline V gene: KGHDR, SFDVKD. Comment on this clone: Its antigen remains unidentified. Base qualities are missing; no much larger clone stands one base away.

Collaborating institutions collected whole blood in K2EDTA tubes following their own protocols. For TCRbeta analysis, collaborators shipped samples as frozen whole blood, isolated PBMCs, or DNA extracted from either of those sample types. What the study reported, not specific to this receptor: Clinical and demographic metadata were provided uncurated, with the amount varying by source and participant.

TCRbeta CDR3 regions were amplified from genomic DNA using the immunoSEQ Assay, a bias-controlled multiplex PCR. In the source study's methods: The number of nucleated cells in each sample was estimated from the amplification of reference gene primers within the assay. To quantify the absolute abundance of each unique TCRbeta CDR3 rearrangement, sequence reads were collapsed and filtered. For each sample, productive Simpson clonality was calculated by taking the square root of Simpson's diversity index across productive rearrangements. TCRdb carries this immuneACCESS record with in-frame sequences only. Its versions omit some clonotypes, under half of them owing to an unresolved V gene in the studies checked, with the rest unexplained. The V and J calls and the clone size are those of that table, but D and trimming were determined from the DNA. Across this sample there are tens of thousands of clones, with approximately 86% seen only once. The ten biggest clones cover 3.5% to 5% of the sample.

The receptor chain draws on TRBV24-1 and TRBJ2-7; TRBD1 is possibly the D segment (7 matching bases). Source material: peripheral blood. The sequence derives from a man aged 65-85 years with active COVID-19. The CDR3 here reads CATSEPGGYEQYF. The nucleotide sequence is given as TGTGCCACCAGTGAGCCAGGGGGGTACGAGCAGTACTTC.